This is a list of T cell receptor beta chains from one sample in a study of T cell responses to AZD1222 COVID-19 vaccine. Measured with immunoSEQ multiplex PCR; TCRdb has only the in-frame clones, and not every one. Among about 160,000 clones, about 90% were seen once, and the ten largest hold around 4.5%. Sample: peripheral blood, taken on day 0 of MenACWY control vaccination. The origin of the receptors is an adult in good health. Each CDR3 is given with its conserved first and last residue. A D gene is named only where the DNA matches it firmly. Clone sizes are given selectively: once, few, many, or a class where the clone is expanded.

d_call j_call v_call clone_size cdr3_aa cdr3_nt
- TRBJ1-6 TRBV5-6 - CASSSWAAPLHF TGTGCCAGCAGCTCCTGGGCCGCACCCCTCCACTTT
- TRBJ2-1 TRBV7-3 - CASSRYTSADYNEQFF TGTGCCAGCAGTCGTTACACAAGTGCGGACTACAATGAGCAGTTCTTC
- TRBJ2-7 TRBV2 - CASRESLSTRSETYEQYF TGTGCCAGCAGGGAATCGCTGTCGACACGCTCGGAAACCTACGAGCAGTACTTC
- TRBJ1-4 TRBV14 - CASSQRGTEKLFF TGTGCCAGCAGCCAACGGGGAACTGAAAAACTGTTTTTT
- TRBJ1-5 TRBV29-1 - CSAGENQPQHF TGCAGCGCCGGGGAAAATCAGCCCCAGCATTTT
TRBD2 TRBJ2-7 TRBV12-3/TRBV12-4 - CASTLGLAYEQYF TGTGCCAGCACCCTAGGACTAGCCTACGAGCAGTACTTC
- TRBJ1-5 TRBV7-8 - CASSPRQTTSNQPQHF TGTGCCAGCAGCCCACGACAGACGACTAGCAATCAGCCCCAGCATTTT
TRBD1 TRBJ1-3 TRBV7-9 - CASSPGGQGAMDTIYF TGTGCCAGCAGCCCCGGAGGACAGGGGGCAATGGACACCATATATTTT
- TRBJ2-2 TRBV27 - CASSSRWPLTGELFF TGTGCCAGCAGTTCCCGGTGGCCCCTTACCGGGGAGCTGTTTTTT
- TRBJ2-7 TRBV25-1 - CASRPLTQREQYF TGTGCCAGCAGACCTCTGACTCAGAGGGAGCAGTACTTC
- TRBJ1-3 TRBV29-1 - CSVVSSNTGNTIYF TGCAGCGTTGTGTCTAGCAACACTGGAAACACCATATATTTT
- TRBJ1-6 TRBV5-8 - CASSLDGSPVPLHF TGTGCCAGCAGCTTGGATGGCAGCCCCGTCCCCCTCCACTTT
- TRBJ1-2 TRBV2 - CASRGGINGYTF TGTGCCAGCAGAGGAGGGATCAATGGCTACACCTTC
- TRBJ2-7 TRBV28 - CASSSGTAGEQYF TGTGCCAGCAGTTCCGGGACTGCGGGGGAGCAGTACTTC
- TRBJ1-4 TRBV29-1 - CSVDVYRGRDEKLFF TGCAGCGTTGACGTATACCGGGGGCGGGATGAAAAACTGTTTTTT
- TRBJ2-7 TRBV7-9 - CASSPPTGKAYEQYF TGTGCCAGCAGCCCACCCACGGGGAAGGCCTACGAGCAGTACTTC
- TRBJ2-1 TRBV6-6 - CASSYSRVYNEQFF TGTGCCAGCAGTTATTCTAGGGTCTACAATGAGCAGTTCTTC
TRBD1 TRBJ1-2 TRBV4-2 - CASSQDRSSSYGYTF TGTGCCAGCAGCCAGGACAGGTCAAGTTCCTATGGCTACACCTTC
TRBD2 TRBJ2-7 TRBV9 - CASSANTGTSGSEQYF TGTGCCAGCAGCGCAAATACCGGGACTAGCGGGAGTGAGCAGTACTTC
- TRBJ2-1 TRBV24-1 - CATGTFYRNEQFF TGTGCCACCGGGACTTTTTATAGGAATGAGCAGTTCTTC
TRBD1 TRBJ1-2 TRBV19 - CASTMGGQGFYGYTF TGTGCCAGTACTATGGGGGGACAGGGGTTCTATGGCTACACCTTC
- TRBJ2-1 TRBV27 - CASSFGQGYNEQFF TGTGCCAGCAGTTTTGGGCAGGGCTACAATGAGCAGTTCTTC
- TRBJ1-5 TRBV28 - CASSPPDRYQPQHF TGTGCCAGCAGTCCCCCGGACAGATATCAGCCCCAGCATTTT
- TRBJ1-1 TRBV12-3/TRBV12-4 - CASSFAHEAFF TGTGCCAGCAGTTTTGCGCACGAAGCTTTCTTT
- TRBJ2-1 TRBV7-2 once CASSLVRGGGYNEQFF TGTGCCAGCAGCTTAGTACGCGGTGGGGGATACAATGAGCAGTTCTTC
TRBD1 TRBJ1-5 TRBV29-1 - CSVQGEGAGSNQPQHF TGCAGCGTTCAGGGGGAGGGGGCAGGAAGCAATCAGCCCCAGCATTTT
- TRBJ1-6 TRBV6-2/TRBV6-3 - CASSGNRDSPLHF TGTGCCAGCAGTGGAAACAGGGATTCACCCCTCCACTTT
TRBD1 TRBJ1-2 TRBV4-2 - CASTPLGQGANYGYTF TGTGCCAGCACCCCTCTCGGGCAGGGGGCTAACTATGGCTACACCTTC
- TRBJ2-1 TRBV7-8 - CASSLVTASYNEQFF TGTGCCAGCAGCTTAGTGACAGCCTCCTACAATGAGCAGTTCTTC
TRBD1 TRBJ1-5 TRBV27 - CASSLRGTGDNQPQHF TGTGCCAGCAGTTTAAGGGGGACAGGGGACAATCAGCCCCAGCATTTT
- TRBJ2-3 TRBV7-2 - CASSLARSITSTDTQYF TGTGCCAGCAGCTTAGCGCGCTCGATTACTAGCACAGATACGCAGTATTTT
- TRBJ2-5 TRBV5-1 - CASQQSGYQETQYF TGCGCCAGCCAGCAAAGCGGCTACCAAGAGACCCAGTACTTC
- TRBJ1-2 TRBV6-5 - CASSFWGVDGYTF TGTGCCAGCAGTTTTTGGGGCGTGGATGGCTACACCTTC
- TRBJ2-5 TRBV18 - CASSQQDQETQYF TGTGCCAGCTCGCAACAGGACCAAGAGACCCAGTACTTC
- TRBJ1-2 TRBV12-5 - CASGLAPPREGGYTF TGTGCTAGTGGTTTGGCCCCGCCTAGGGAGGGGGGCTACACCTTC
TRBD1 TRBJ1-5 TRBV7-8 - CASSLRDSGNQPQHF TGTGCCAGCAGCCTCCGGGACAGCGGCAATCAGCCCCAGCATTTT
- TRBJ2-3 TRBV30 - CAWSGVSTDTQYF TGTGCCTGGAGTGGGGTGAGCACAGATACGCAGTATTTT
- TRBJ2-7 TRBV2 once CASGVRPYEQYF TGTGCCAGCGGCGTGCGACCCTACGAGCAGTACTTC
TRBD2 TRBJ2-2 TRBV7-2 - CASRSGGPRPNTGELFF TGTGCCAGCAGGTCGGGAGGGCCAAGGCCGAACACCGGGGAGCTGTTTTTT
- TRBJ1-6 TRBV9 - CASSVDGAGNSPLHF TGTGCCAGCAGCGTAGATGGAGCCGGAAATTCACCCCTCCACTTT
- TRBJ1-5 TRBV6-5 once CASTPGTDSNQPQHF TGTGCCAGCACCCCTGGGACTGATAGCAATCAGCCCCAGCATTTT
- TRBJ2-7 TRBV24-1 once CATSAPGNHEQYF TGTGCCACCAGTGCGCCAGGGAACCACGAGCAGTACTTC
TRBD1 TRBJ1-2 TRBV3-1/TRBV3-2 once CASSLPRGQGAGYTF TGTGCCAGCAGCCTCCCCCGGGGACAGGGCGCTGGCTACACCTTC
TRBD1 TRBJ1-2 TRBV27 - CASSLQRQGSYGYTF TGTGCCAGCAGTCTACAAAGACAGGGGTCCTATGGCTACACCTTC
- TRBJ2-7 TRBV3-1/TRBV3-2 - CASSQELYRAYEQYF TGTGCCAGCAGCCAAGAACTTTACCGAGCCTACGAGCAGTACTTC
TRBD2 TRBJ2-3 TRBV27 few CASSLSLAGGLKGVDTQYF TGTGCCAGCAGTTTATCACTAGCGGGAGGCCTAAAAGGGGTAGATACGCAGTATTTT
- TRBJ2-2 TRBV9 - CASSATNTGELFF TGTGCCAGCAGCGCCACGAACACCGGGGAGCTGTTTTTT
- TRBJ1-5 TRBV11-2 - CASSLDGGGSYSNQPQHF TGTGCCAGCAGCTTAGATGGCGGAGGCTCCTATAGCAATCAGCCCCAGCATTTT
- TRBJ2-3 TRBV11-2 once CASSLGEPDTQYF TGTGCCAGCAGCTTGGGGGAACCAGATACGCAGTATTTT
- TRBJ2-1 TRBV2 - CASSEGKLLGYEQFF TGTGCCAGCAGTGAGGGGAAACTCCTCGGGTATGAGCAGTTCTTC
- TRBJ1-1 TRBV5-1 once CASSQDQGQTFF TGCGCCAGCAGCCAAGACCAGGGGCAAACTTTCTTT
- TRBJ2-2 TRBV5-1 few CASSWTPFRDTGELFF TGCGCCAGCAGCTGGACGCCTTTTCGGGACACCGGGGAGCTGTTTTTT
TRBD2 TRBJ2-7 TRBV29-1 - CSVKREAGEQYF TGCAGCGTGAAGCGGGAGGCGGGCGAGCAGTACTTC
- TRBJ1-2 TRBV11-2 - CASSTEGGGPRGYTF TGTGCCAGCAGCACAGAAGGAGGGGGGCCTCGAGGCTACACCTTC
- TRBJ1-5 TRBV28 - CASSRYNRVPNQPQHF TGTGCCAGCAGTCGCTACAACAGGGTTCCCAATCAGCCCCAGCATTTT